Below are 2 T cell receptor beta chains sequenced from a single sample in a study of cytotoxic CD8 clonotypes in ibrutinib-treated CLL. Profiling relied on immunoSEQ multiplex PCR, and the TCRdb table lists in-frame clones only, not all of them. The repertoire holds 50,000 to 75,000 clones, roughly 70% seen once, with about 40% in the top ten. The material was PBMCs, obtained after 12 months of ibrutinib treatment. Receptors originate from a human donor with chronic lymphocytic leukemia.

The J gene is TRBJ1-4, the V gene TRBV27, with D maybe TRBD1 (5 bases). Germline V gene lookup returns CDR1 MNHEY and CDR2 SMNVEV (reference sequence). Trimming took off 6 bases at V and 6 bases at J, with 17 bases between the two ends. The CDR3 has 15 residues. The CDR3 DNA is TGTGCCAGCAGGGGCCCGGGACCTGGGGATGAAAAACTGTTTTTT. It specifies CASRGPGPGDEKLFF.

The CDR3 DNA sequence: TGTGCCAGCAGCCACCCAGGGACTATACAAGAGACCCAGTACTTC. This gives the protein CASSHPGTIQETQYF. The chain joins TRBV4-2 to TRBJ2-5; 7 bases align to TRBD2. Trimming at V came to 3 bases and at J to 2 bases, leaving 6 bases not matched to a gene. Germline V CDR1 and CDR2: LGHNA, YNFKEQ. This CDR3 is 15 amino acids long.